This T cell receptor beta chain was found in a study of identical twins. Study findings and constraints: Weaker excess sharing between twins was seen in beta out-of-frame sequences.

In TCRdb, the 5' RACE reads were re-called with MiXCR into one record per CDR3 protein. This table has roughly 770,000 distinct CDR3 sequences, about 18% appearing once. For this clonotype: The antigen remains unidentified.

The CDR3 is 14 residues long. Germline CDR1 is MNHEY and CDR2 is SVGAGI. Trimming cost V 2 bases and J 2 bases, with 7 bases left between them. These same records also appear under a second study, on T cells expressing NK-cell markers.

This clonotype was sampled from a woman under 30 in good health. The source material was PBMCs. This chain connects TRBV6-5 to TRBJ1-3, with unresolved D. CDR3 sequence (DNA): TGTGCCAGCAGTTACATGGTCGCTGGAAACACCATATATTTT. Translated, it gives CASSYMVAGNTIYF.